The next 19 T cell receptor beta chains were all read from a single sample in a study of blood T cell repertoires in COVID-19. Generated by immunoSEQ multiplex PCR, the TCRdb table keeps only in-frame clones and is missing some. In the table there are 110,000 or so clones, 80% to 90% of which are singletons. Sequenced sample: peripheral blood. The receptors stem from a man aged 35 to 55 with acute or convalescent COVID-19.

The V gene is TRBV5-5, the J gene TRBJ2-3; D may be TRBD2 (5 bases). The CDR3 consists of 15 residues. V was pared by 0 bases and J by 0 bases, with 8 bases between. CDR1 and CDR2 from the germline V gene are SGHKS and YYEKEE (reference sequence). The CDR3 loop reads CASSLVLASTDTQYF. Here the CDR3 DNA reads TGTGCCAGCAGCTTGGTTCTAGCTAGCACAGATACGCAGTATTTT. Looking up the rest from reference TRBV5-5 and TRBJ2-3 gives the full variable domain: DAGVTQSPTHLIKTRGQQVTLRCSPISGHKSVSWYQQVLGQGPQFIFQYYEKEERGRGNFPDRFSARQFPNYSSELNVNALLLGDSALYLCASSLVLASTDTQYFGPGTRLTVL.

The chain links TRBV4-2 to TRBJ1-4, with no clear D. The CDR3 contains 15 residues. V lost 0 bases and J lost 9, with 14 bases in between. CDR1 is LGHNA, CDR2 YNFKEQ, per germline. CDR3 loop: CASSQDREGGKKLFF. The CDR3 nucleotides are TGTGCCAGCAGCCAAGATAGAGAGGGTGGTAAAAAACTGTTTTTT.

The chain links TRBV6-5 to TRBJ2-7; weak D call: TRBD1 (7 bases). Germline V gene data show CDR1 as MNHEY and CDR2 as SVGAGI. Trimming stripped 3 bases from V and 6 bases from J, with 18 bases between. The CDR3 runs 15 residues. For the CDR3, the DNA is TGTGCCAGCAGTTATGGAGGGGGCCGGGGTTGCGAGCAGTACTTC. Translated, it gives CASSYGGGRGCEQYF.

The V and J genes are TRBV18 and TRBJ1-1; D possibly corresponds to TRBD1 (5 bases). The CDR3 has 17 residues. The V and J ends lost 1 base and 2 bases respectively, with 17 bases between them. CDR1 is KGHSH, CDR2 LQKENI, per germline. The CDR3 here is CASSPLNPTALNTEAFF. The CDR3 region has the DNA TGTGCCAGCTCACCACTAAACCCGACAGCATTAAACACTGAAGCTTTCTTT.

This clone was found a few times. The J gene is TRBJ1-5, the V gene TRBV27; possibly TRBD1 for D (5 bases). Germline V lookup: CDR1 MNHEY, CDR2 SMNVEV (reference sequence). V was cut by 0 bases and J by 0 bases, with 12 bases left in between. The length of the CDR3 is 17 residues. The CDR3 region is CASSLSGPGHSNQPQHF. The CDR3 DNA reads as TGTGCCAGCAGTTTATCCGGGCCAGGGCATAGCAATCAGCCCCAGCATTTT.

V is TRBV19 and J is TRBJ1-5; tentative D call: TRBD1 (6 bases). Trimming stripped 6 bases from V and 0 bases from J, with 15 bases between. CDR3 size: 16 residues. Germline V CDR1 and CDR2: LNHDA, SQIVND (reference sequence). CDR3 nucleotide sequence: TGTGCCAGTAGCACGGGACATCTATTTAGCAATCAGCCCCAGCATTTT. It specifies CASSTGHLFSNQPQHF. Drawing the rest from reference TRBV19 and TRBJ1-5, the complete variable domain is DGGITQSPKYLFRKEGQNVTLSCEQNLNHDAMYWYRQDPGQGLRLIYYSQIVNDFQKGDIAEGYSVSREKKESFPLTVTSAQKNPTAFYLCASSTGHLFSNQPQHFGDGTRLSIL.

The chain is built from TRBV7-2 and TRBJ2-1, with 8 nucleotides matching TRBD2. The germline gives CDR1 SGHTA, CDR2 FQGNSA. Trimming at V came to 6 bases and at J to 0 bases, leaving 13 bases not matched to a gene. CDR3 size: 18 residues. The CDR3, as DNA: TGTGCCAGCAGGAGGGGACGGGGGGGCATCAGCTCCTACAATGAGCAGTTCTTC. Protein: CASRRGRGGISSYNEQFF.

The chain is built from TRBV19 and TRBJ1-4; no reliable D call. The germline V gene encodes CDR1 LNHDA and CDR2 SQIVND (reference sequence). Trimming stripped 7 bases from V and 1 base from J, with 10 bases between. The length of the CDR3 is 14 residues. CDR3 amino acids: CASIDLGTNEKLFF. The CDR3 region has the DNA TGTGCCAGTATCGACTTAGGAACTAATGAAAAACTGTTTTTT.

The chain carries TRBV7-6 and TRBJ2-3, with TRBD2 matching over 14 bases. The CDR3 covers 15 residues. In germline, CDR1 is SGHVS, CDR2 FNYEAQ. V shed 4 bases, J shed 5 bases, and the junction held 2 bases outside the gene matches. The CDR3 DNA follows: TGTGCCAGCAGCTGGGGACTAGCGGGGGTAGATACGCAGTATTTT. It encodes CASSWGLAGVDTQYF.

The CDR3 region has the DNA TGTGCTAGTTCGCAGGTCCAAGAGACCCAGTACTTC. This translates into CASSQVQETQYF. The chain has TRBV12-5 and TRBJ2-5; no clear D. The ends were cut back, 8 bases at V and 1 base at J, with 8 bases in the middle. CDR1 is LGHNT, CDR2 FRNRAP, per germline. This CDR3 region has 12 residues.

This chain connects TRBV12-3 or TRBV12-4 to TRBJ1-1; 8 bases agree with TRBD1. Unmatched junction bases numbered 3, after V lost 5 bases and J lost 4 bases. The CDR3 totals 13 residues. CDR3 protein: CASSPGGSTEAFF. The CDR3 DNA reads TGTGCCAGCAGTCCAGGGGGCTCCACTGAAGCTTTCTTT.

The V gene is TRBV25-1, the J gene TRBJ2-5; 9 nucleotides agree with TRBD1. Germline V lookup: CDR1 MGHDK, CDR2 SYGVNS. Trimming took 4 bases from V and 3 from J; bases not matched to a gene: 6. The CDR3 runs 15 residues. CDR3 in amino acids: CASSGDRDGEETQYF. CDR3 nucleotide sequence: TGTGCCAGCAGTGGGGACAGGGATGGGGAAGAGACCCAGTACTTC. The whole variable domain, remainder taken from reference TRBV25-1 and TRBJ2-5, is EADIYQTPRYLVIGTGKKITLECSQTMGHDKMYWYQQDPGMELHLIHYSYGVNSTEKGDLSSESTVSRIRTEHFPLTLESARPSHTSQYLCASSGDRDGEETQYFGPGTRLLVL.

This clone occurred once. This chain connects TRBV7-9 to TRBJ1-2; D is possibly TRBD1 (5 bases). Germline values: CDR1 SEHNR, CDR2 FQNEAQ (reference sequence). Trimming took off 5 bases at V and 3 bases at J, with 19 bases between the two ends. The CDR3 consists of 16 residues. CDR3 sequence reads: CASSPDIGWGDYGYTF. As DNA, the CDR3 is TGTGCCAGCAGCCCCGATATCGGGTGGGGGGACTATGGCTACACCTTC.

This chain joins TRBV12-3 or TRBV12-4 and TRBJ1-5, with a possible D match to TRBD1 (5 bases). This CDR3 region has 13 residues. V lost 4 bases to trimming and J lost 4 bases, with 8 bases between them. The CDR3 loop reads CASSWRGNQPQHF. CDR3 DNA: TGTGCCAGCAGTTGGCGGGGGAATCAGCCCCAGCATTTT.

The J gene is TRBJ1-2, the V gene TRBV3-1 (or the pseudogene TRBV3-2); D ambiguous. Germline CDR1 reads LGHDT; CDR2 reads YNNKEL (reference sequence). Trimming left V 0 bases short and J 4 bases short, with 9 bases between. This CDR3 has 14 amino acids. The chain's CDR3 is CASSQEAGAYGYTF. The DNA for the CDR3 is TGTGCCAGCAGCCAAGAAGCAGGTGCCTATGGCTACACCTTC.

In regard to this clone: The sample contains more than one DNA sequence encoding this CDR3. This chain links TRBV6-2 or TRBV6-3 with TRBJ1-1, with D tentatively TRBD1 (5 bases). The CDR3 totals 13 residues. Germline loops: CDR1 MNHEY, CDR2 SVGEGT. V was trimmed by 4 bases and J by 1 base, leaving 7 bases between them. CDR3 amino acids: CASSSTANTEAFF. CDR3 sequence (DNA): TGTGCCAGCAGTTCGACAGCGAACACTGAAGCTTTCTTT.

This chain connects TRBV27 to TRBJ2-7; 10 bases map to TRBD1. The CDR3 is made up of 16 amino acids. The V and J ends lost 2 bases and 4 bases, in that order; junction bases with no gene match: 8. Germline V CDR1 and CDR2: MNHEY, SMNVEV (reference sequence). CDR3 nucleotides: TGTGCCAGCAGTTTAGCACTTGGACAGGGGGGATACGAGCAGTACTTC. Its translation is CASSLALGQGGYEQYF.

This chain joins TRBV29-1 and TRBJ1-4, with 7 bases identical to TRBD1. Per germline, CDR1 SQVTM and CDR2 ANQGSEA. After removal of 6 bases from V and 0 bases from J, the junction contained 7 bases not matched to a gene. The CDR3 runs 15 residues. The CDR3 protein is CSVGDRVATNEKLFF. CDR3 DNA sequence: TGCAGCGTGGGAGACAGGGTTGCAACTAATGAAAAACTGTTTTTT.

The gene calls are TRBV19 and TRBJ1-5; maybe TRBD1 (6 bases). CDR1 and CDR2 from the germline V gene are LNHDA and SQIVND (reference sequence). This CDR3 has 14 residues. Trimming took off 11 bases at V and 4 bases at J, with 18 bases between the two ends. For the CDR3, the DNA is TGTGCCGCTAACAGGGTTTGGGCGAATCAGCCCCAGCATTTT. This translates into CAANRVWANQPQHF.